This T cell receptor (beta chain) was obtained from a study of shared clonotypes between healthy human individuals. Running of the assay took place at deep level. It was across several immunoSEQ plates that each subset's genomic DNA was evenly split. Sequenced by immunoSEQ multiplex PCR; TCRdb stores in-frame clones only, minus some. The table has more than 2 million clones, around 95% seen once. Note on this clone: Antigen specificity is unknown.

Germline CDR1 is LNHDA and CDR2 is SQIVND (reference sequence). V lost 8 bases and J 9 bases, leaving 20 bases between the germline ends. CDR3 length equals 13 residues. Study-wide results and limits: Generally, naive subsets (rather than memory subsets) showed larger estimated richness. The study sampled only blood, and tissue repertoires likely differ.

The specimen sequenced was naive CD4+ T cells sorted from blood. Subset defined: CD45RA+ positively selected. The clonotype originates from a man between 18 and 35 years old in good health. The V gene is TRBV19, the J gene TRBJ2-7; D may correspond to TRBD1 or TRBD2 (5 bases each). CDR3 protein: CASSSRERPSQYF. The CDR3 DNA reads as TGTGCCAGTTCCTCCAGGGAGCGACCTTCGCAGTACTTC.